Below are 26 T cell receptor beta chains sequenced from a single sample in a study of cytomegalovirus exposure and HLA in healthy donors. The PCR had 60 Vbeta and 13 Jbeta primers. Sequenced by immunoSEQ multiplex PCR; TCRdb stores in-frame clones only, minus some. The table has 120,000 to 150,000 clones, 76% seen once. The specimen sequenced was PBMCs. These receptors were taken from a man aged 18 to 30 in good health and CMV-seronegative.

The chain has TRBV4-1 and TRBJ2-5; a weak D match, TRBD2 (6 bases). The better agreement between TRBJ2-7 and the DNA end casts doubt on the J call. CDR3 length: 15 amino acids. The V gene's germline CDR1 is MGHRA and CDR2 YSYEKL. CDR3: CASSESRAGSYEQYF. CDR3 bases: TGCGCCAGCAGCGAGAGTAGGGCGGGAAGCTACGAGCAGTACTTC.

This clone showed up just once. The V call is TRBV11-2, the J call TRBJ1-4; TRBD1 might be the D (5 bases). Per germline, CDR1 SGHAT and CDR2 FQNNGV. This CDR3 is 15 amino acids long. Trimming took 3 bases from V and 0 from J, leaving 8 bases between them. The CDR3 here is CASSFDSATNEKLFF. CDR3 DNA sequence: TGTGCCAGCAGCTTTGACAGTGCAACTAATGAAAAACTGTTTTTT.

The chain joins TRBV5-1 to TRBJ2-7; 11 positions match TRBD2. CDR1 SGHRS and CDR2 YFSETQ come from the germline V gene. This CDR3 comprises 14 residues. Germline trimming cut 5 bases from V and 6 bases from J; bases unmatched to any gene: 7. As DNA, the CDR3 is TGCGCCAGCAGTCCCACGACTAGCGGGGTCGAGCAGTACTTC. As protein: CASSPTTSGVEQYF.

The chain joins TRBV6-6 to TRBJ2-1; 7 nucleotides line up with TRBD2. The CDR3 spans 15 residues. Germline assignment: CDR1 MNHNY and CDR2 SVGAGI (reference sequence). Trimming took 4 bases from V and 4 from J; bases not matched to a gene: 7. The CDR3 nucleotides read TGTGCCAGCAGTTCTATACGGGAGGTGTACAATGAGCAGTTCTTC. Encoded protein: CASSSIREVYNEQFF.

The CDR3 DNA reads TGTGCCAGCAGCTCCTACCTGGGGACAGCTTCAACTAATGAAAAACTGTTTTTT. It specifies CASSSYLGTASTNEKLFF. V is TRBV7-6 and J is TRBJ1-4, with 7 nucleotides matching TRBD1. CDR1 is SGHVS and CDR2 is FNYEAQ in the germline V gene. Unmatched junction bases numbered 11, after V lost 4 bases and J lost 0 bases. The CDR3 is 18 amino acids.

The chain is built from TRBV2 and TRBJ1-1, with D perhaps TRBD1 (5 bases). The CDR3 has 13 residues. Germline-derived CDR1 and CDR2 are SNHLY and FYNNEI. Trimming removed 10 bases from V and 10 bases from J, with 22 bases in between. This CDR3 is CAIFGPGGLAAFF. The CDR3 nucleotides read TGTGCCATATTCGGACCCGGGGGGTTAGCAGCTTTCTTT.

This clone was seen only a few times. The identical CDR3 is also encoded by other nucleotide sequences in the sample. The chain is built from TRBV7-3 and TRBJ1-1, with 8 bases identical to TRBD1. V lost 5 bases and J lost 1; bases outside the gene matches: 3. The CDR3 runs 14 residues. Germline CDR1 SGHTA, CDR2 FQGTGA. The CDR3 protein is CASSLGQGNTEAFF. In DNA, the CDR3 is TGTGCCAGCAGCCTAGGACAGGGGAACACTGAAGCTTTCTTT.

V is TRBV9 and J is TRBJ2-7; 7 bases align to TRBD1. The germline CDR1 and CDR2 sequences are SGDLS and YYNGEE. This CDR3 spans 13 amino acids. V dropped 7 bases and J dropped 1; count of bases not matched to a gene: 5. The CDR3 DNA follows: TGTGCCAGCGCCCAGGGGGATTCCTACGAGCAGTACTTC. Translation: CASAQGDSYEQYF.

CDR3 sequence: CASSKMAVSNQPQHF. The CDR3 bases are TGTGCCAGTAGTAAGATGGCAGTTAGCAATCAGCCCCAGCATTTT. V gene TRBV19 combines with J gene TRBJ1-5; D not resolved. Germline values: CDR1 LNHDA, CDR2 SQIVND (reference sequence). CDR3 length: 15 amino acids. Trimming cost V 4 bases and J 0 bases, with 10 bases left between them.

This rearrangement joins TRBV28 to TRBJ2-5; no clear D. Germline values: CDR1 MDHEN, CDR2 SYDVKM. V gave up 2 bases and J gave up 5 bases, with 9 bases separating them. CDR3 length: 13 amino acids. In DNA form, the CDR3 reads TGTGCCAGCAGTTTAAGCCGTTATGAGACCCAGTACTTC. It yields the protein CASSLSRYETQYF.

V and J are TRBV6-5 and TRBJ2-2, with 7 bases that match TRBD1. This CDR3 is 14 amino acids long. With V trimmed by 6 bases and J by 6 bases, 7 bases remained unmatched. Germline assignment: CDR1 MNHEY and CDR2 SVGAGI. CDR3 nucleotides: TGTGCCAGCAGACGAGGGGGCCGATCCGGGGAGCTGTTTTTT. Its protein is CASRRGGRSGELFF.

The chain employs TRBV27 and TRBJ2-6; TRBD1 matches 7 bases. There are 17 residues in the CDR3. Germline CDR1 MNHEY, CDR2 SMNVEV (reference sequence). Trimming removed 4 bases from V and 3 bases from J; junction bases left unmatched: 9. The CDR3 DNA reads TGTGCCAGCAGTTCCCCGGACAGGAGGATTGGGGCCAACGTCCTGACTTTC. Protein sequence: CASSSPDRRIGANVLTF.

In nucleotides, the CDR3 is TGTGCCAGCAGCTTGAGCGGGGGGGAGGCGGATACGCAGTATTTT. As protein: CASSLSGGEADTQYF. The chain couples TRBV5-4 to TRBJ2-3; 10 positions agree with TRBD2. Germline CDR1 reads SGHNT; CDR2 reads YYREEE (reference sequence). J gave up 6 bases and V 1 base, and 5 bases lay outside the gene matches. The CDR3 is 15 amino acids. Looking up the rest from reference TRBV5-4 and TRBJ2-3 gives the full variable domain: ETGVTQSPTHLIKTRGQQVTLRCSSQSGHNTVSWYQQALGQGPQFIFQYYREEENGRGNFPPRFSGLQFPNYSSELNVNALELDDSALYLCASSLSGGEADTQYFGPGTRLTVL.

The V call is TRBV6-5, the J call TRBJ1-1; TRBD1 is a possible D gene (5 bases). CDR3 length equals 15 residues. With 0 bases removed from V and 4 bases from J, the gap between germline ends came to 12 bases. The V gene's germline CDR1 is MNHEY and CDR2 SVGAGI. Here the CDR3 reads CASSYSIGVATEAFF. In nucleotides, the CDR3 is TGTGCCAGCAGTTACTCGATAGGGGTGGCCACTGAAGCTTTCTTT.

The J gene is TRBJ2-1, the V gene TRBV6-6, with D tentatively TRBD1 (6 bases). This CDR3 has 15 amino acids. Germline V gene lookup returns CDR1 MNHNY and CDR2 SVGAGI (reference sequence). V was pared by 7 bases and J by 4 bases, with 17 bases between. For the CDR3, the DNA is TGTGCCAGCACTAACCAACTAGGGACATACAATGAGCAGTTCTTC. This codes for CASTNQLGTYNEQFF.

This chain joins TRBV6-1 and TRBJ2-5; TRBD2 agrees at 12 bases. Germline values: CDR1 MNHNS, CDR2 SASEGT. The CDR3 has 13 residues. Germline trimming cut 9 bases from V and 4 bases from J; bases unmatched to any gene: 3. CDR3 amino acids: CASTSGGRETQYF. Written as DNA, the CDR3 is TGTGCCAGTACTAGCGGGGGGCGAGAGACCCAGTACTTC.

V and J are TRBV19 and TRBJ2-2, with TRBD2 matching over 8 bases. The germline V gene has CDR1 LNHDA and CDR2 SQIVND (reference sequence). The CDR3 is made up of 17 amino acids. V was pared by 3 bases and J by 1 base, with 7 bases of the junction left unmatched. CDR3 nucleotides: TGTGCCAGTAGTATTGTCGGGGGGGCCTTGAACACCGGGGAGCTGTTTTTT. Protein sequence: CASSIVGGALNTGELFF.

This rearrangement joins TRBV6-6 to TRBJ1-3; D remains unclear. Germline-derived CDR1 and CDR2 are MNHNY and SVGAGI (reference sequence). Trimming cost V 6 bases and J 0 bases, with 12 bases left between them. The CDR3 has 15 residues. The CDR3 DNA follows: TGTGCCAGCAGCTCAAGTCTGAGCTCTGGAAACACCATATATTTT. This codes for CASSSSLSSGNTIYF.

V gene TRBV9 combines with J gene TRBJ1-2, with D hard to call. CDR3 length: 16 amino acids. V was cut by 0 bases and J by 0 bases, with 12 bases left in between. Per germline, CDR1 SGDLS and CDR2 YYNGEE. CDR3 residues: CASSVEAGITNYGYTF. The CDR3, as DNA: TGTGCCAGCAGCGTAGAGGCAGGAATCACTAACTATGGCTACACCTTC. Together with reference TRBV9 and TRBJ1-2, the CDR3 gives the full variable domain: DSGVTQTPKHLITATGQRVTLRCSPRSGDLSVYWYQQSLDQGLQFLIQYYNGEERAKGNILERFSAQQFPDLHSELNLSSLELGDSALYFCASSVEAGITNYGYTFGSGTRLTVV.

The chain links TRBV18 to TRBJ2-3; no firm D call. CDR1 and CDR2 (germline): KGHSH, LQKENI. V was trimmed by 2 bases and J by 4 bases, leaving 7 bases between them. The CDR3 consists of 13 residues. The CDR3 is CASSPEPADTQYF. The CDR3 nucleotides are TGTGCCAGCTCACCAGAGCCGGCAGATACGCAGTATTTT.

The rearrangement joins TRBV11-2 to TRBJ2-1; 10 bases fit TRBD1. The germline V gene has CDR1 SGHAT and CDR2 FQNNGV. The CDR3 runs to 15 residues. Trimming took 2 bases from V and 9 from J; bases not matched to a gene: 7. The DNA for the CDR3 is TGTGCCAGCAGCTTATGGGACAGGGGATGGGGTGAGCAGTTCTTC. Translation: CASSLWDRGWGEQFF.

The chain's CDR3 is CASSLAGGYQETQYF. As DNA, the CDR3 is TGTGCCAGCAGCTTAGCGGGCGGGTACCAAGAGACCCAGTACTTC. The chain uses TRBV7-2 and TRBJ2-5; the D gene is possibly TRBD2 (5 bases). V was shortened by 0 bases and J by 0 bases, with 8 bases between the two germline ends. Germline V gene sequence: CDR1 SGHTA, CDR2 FQGNSA. The CDR3 length is 15 residues.

The chain recombines TRBV7-9 with TRBJ2-2; D is possibly TRBD2 (5 bases). The CDR3 has 15 residues. V lost 1 base and J 3 bases, leaving 9 bases between the germline ends. The germline CDR1 and CDR2 sequences are SEHNR and FQNEAQ (reference sequence). CDR3 sequence: CASSLGEGDTGELFF. DNA of the CDR3: TGTGCCAGCAGCTTAGGTGAGGGAGACACCGGGGAGCTGTTTTTT.

This clone showed up just once. The chain employs TRBV6-5 and TRBJ2-1; 7 bases fit TRBD2. V gave up 0 bases and J gave up 1 base; unmatched junction bases: 3. Germline V lookup: CDR1 MNHEY, CDR2 SVGAGI. CDR3 length: 16 amino acids. CDR3 sequence: CASSYSWRESYNEQFF. For the CDR3, the DNA is TGTGCCAGCAGTTACTCTTGGCGGGAGTCCTACAATGAGCAGTTCTTC.

J is TRBJ2-7 and V is TRBV7-9; 10 positions agree with TRBD2. Per the germline V gene, CDR1 is SEHNR and CDR2 is FQNEAQ (reference sequence). This CDR3 has 15 amino acids. V gave up 5 bases and J gave up 5 bases; unmatched junction bases: 9. In DNA, the CDR3 is TGTGCCAGCAGCCAGAGCGGGAGGGCCGGCCACGAGCAGTACTTC. It specifies CASSQSGRAGHEQYF.

In its sample, this clone was seen a few times. Other DNA sequences of this sample code for an identical CDR3. This chain uses TRBV7-3 with TRBJ2-3; D is ambiguous. The CDR3 covers 12 residues. The germline CDR1 and CDR2 sequences are SGHTA and FQGTGA. Trimming took 5 bases from V and 0 from J, leaving 3 bases between them. In DNA, the CDR3 is TGTGCCAGCAGCCCTAGCACAGATACGCAGTATTTT. Encoded protein: CASSPSTDTQYF.